The source of this T cell receptor (beta chain) is a study of a mutant IDH1 vaccine in newly diagnosed glioma. Time point reported: week 35, safety follow-up. With topical imiquimod, each dose of the vaccine consisted of 300 ug of mutant IDH1 20-mer peptide. Concerning this clone: As yet, its antigen is unknown.

Clones were sequenced by immunoSEQ multiplex PCR, and TCRdb holds only the in-frame ones, with some missing. The sample contains some 57,000 clones, approximately 81% of which appear only once. Trimming cost V 4 bases and J 6 bases; bases outside gene matches: 7. Germline values: CDR1 ENHRY, CDR2 SYGVKD. This CDR3 contains 15 residues. Sequences were derived from PBMCs, sampled from a glioma patient whose treatment included an IDH1 peptide vaccine. V is TRBV10-3 and J is TRBJ2-5, with TRBD1 matching 11 bases. The receptor was isolated from a woman between 18 and 29 years old with glioma. The CDR3 region is CAISAGQGADKTQYF. The CDR3 nucleotides read TGTGCCATCAGTGCCGGACAGGGGGCAGATAAGACCCAGTACTTC.